The clone carrying this T cell receptor beta chain has only one observation. Antigen unknown. The sample originates from a study of cytomegalovirus exposure and HLA in healthy donors. Study conclusions and caveats: Information on immune exposure was restricted to one variable (CMV serostatus). In an earlier analysis, in 620 or so donors, most V segments appeared productive either ~90% or ~30% of the time.

Trimming took 2 bases from V and 3 from J, leaving 6 bases between them. Germline CDR1 SGHVS, CDR2 FQNEAQ. This CDR3 is 13 amino acids long. PCR involved 60 Vbeta and 13 Jbeta primers. Some clones are missing from TCRdb's copy, which holds only in-frame ones; the method was immunoSEQ multiplex PCR. Of around 160,000 clones listed, around 78% are singletons. Material for sequencing was PBMCs. The chain combines TRBV7-8 with TRBJ2-3; D is uncertain. The sequence was obtained from a man aged 35 to 55 in good health and CMV-seropositive. CDR3 loop: CASSLLRTDTQYF. The CDR3 nucleotides are TGTGCCAGCAGCTTACTAAGAACAGATACGCAGTATTTT.